This is a list of T cell receptor beta chains from one sample in a study of cytomegalovirus exposure and HLA in healthy donors. TCRdb keeps only in-frame clones here, not all; method: immunoSEQ multiplex PCR. The sample consists of 60,000 to 85,000 clones, about 74% of them appearing once. The sequenced material came from PBMCs. These receptors came from a human donor in good health. Each CDR3 is given with its conserved first and last residue. The D gene is left open where the match is weak.

CASKRQYAGNTIYF	TRBJ1-3	TRBV6-5	-
CASSEETTYNEQFF	TRBJ2-1	TRBV10-1	-
CASSFPGNTEAFF	TRBJ1-1	TRBV5-1	-
CASVTGPNQPQHF	TRBJ1-5	TRBV28	-
CASSSGLAGANTGELFF	TRBJ2-2	TRBV5-4	TRBD2
CASRDEGGGVEQYF	TRBJ2-7	TRBV27	-
CASSFYRGSTGELFF	TRBJ2-2	TRBV5-1	TRBD1
CASSPGGENNQPQHF	TRBJ1-5	TRBV6-5	-
CASSPSDRGYPYEQYF	TRBJ2-7	TRBV4-2	TRBD1
CASRGHGNTEAFF	TRBJ1-1	TRBV28	-
CAWSVRDRYNTEAFF	TRBJ1-1	TRBV30	TRBD1
CASGANSYNEQFF	TRBJ2-1	TRBV6-1	-
CASSPKQQNTGELFF	TRBJ2-2	TRBV18	-
CASSATGLEQYF	TRBJ2-7	TRBV27	-
CASSLIGGTGELFF	TRBJ2-2	TRBV5-5	-
CASRTTVTSGSYNEQFF	TRBJ2-1	TRBV28	TRBD2
CASSGLGGETEAFF	TRBJ1-1	TRBV5-1	-
CASSSRQNEKLFF	TRBJ1-4	TRBV27	-
CAISGQALNTEAFF	TRBJ1-1	TRBV10-3	-
CASSLSGTGSYEQYF	TRBJ2-7	TRBV28	TRBD1
CASSGLRGHTSSYEQYF	TRBJ2-7	TRBV25-1	-
CASSLDLGSGAYEQYF	TRBJ2-7	TRBV11-2	-
CASSSGTGGGEAFF	TRBJ1-1	TRBV27	-
CASSFGGSYEQYF	TRBJ2-7	TRBV7-2	-
CASSSEQADTEAFF	TRBJ1-1	TRBV7-9	-
CASSRDPVGTETQYF	TRBJ2-5	TRBV19	-
CASRLQGNTEAFF	TRBJ1-1	TRBV6-5	TRBD1
CASSPYSNQPQHF	TRBJ1-5	TRBV18	-
CASSPSRVGITEAFF	TRBJ1-1	TRBV6-5	-
CASSETPWTSGISYNEQFF	TRBJ2-1	TRBV6-4	TRBD2
CASRWTGDTGELFF	TRBJ2-2	TRBV11-3	TRBD1
CSLAATSGMGNEQFF	TRBJ2-1	TRBV29-1	TRBD2
CATSRARTGAYGYTF	TRBJ1-2	TRBV15	TRBD1
CASSVPFDVQSTDTQYF	TRBJ2-3	TRBV2	-
CAIGGEPGEKLFF	TRBJ1-4	TRBV10-3	-
CASSKEGREKLFF	TRBJ1-4	TRBV2	-
CASRTYRGSNTEAFF	TRBJ1-1	TRBV6-1	TRBD1
CASSVTGPAGTSPLHF	TRBJ1-6	TRBV6-1	-
CAWSAWGQPNYGYTF	TRBJ1-2	TRBV30	TRBD1
CASSEIGRGLAGPLSYEQYF	TRBJ2-7	TRBV6-1	TRBD2
CASSPSSGNTIYF	TRBJ1-3	TRBV6-5	-
CASSYRRRPEQNTEAFF	TRBJ1-1	TRBV5-1	-
CASSSRGFSYEQYF	TRBJ2-7	TRBV27	-